The T cell receptor beta chain described here comes from a study of technical replicates of blood from several donors. Here immunoSEQ multiplex PCR was the method, and the copy in TCRdb shows in-frame clones only, minus some. Among approximately 79,000 clones listed, 96% were seen once. The V end lost 6 bases, the J end lost 6 bases, and 21 bases lay between the germline ends. The CDR3 is 15 amino acids. From germline, CDR1 is MDHEN and CDR2 SYDVKM. Material for sequencing was T cells isolated from PBMCs. The clonotype was recovered from a human donor in good health. V gene TRBV28 combines with J gene TRBJ2-7; D not resolved. CDR3 loop: CASSRGAEASIEQYF. For the CDR3, the DNA is TGTGCCAGCAGCCGTGGCGCCGAGGCGTCCATCGAGCAGTACTTC.